What follows is one TCR beta chain and its context. Its antigen remains unknown. This sample is drawn from a study of T cell responses to AZD1222 COVID-19 vaccine. Study-wide results and limits: A mostly white British donor set with more females was recruited, and clonal diversity was possibly underestimated.

TCRdb's table, derived via immunoSEQ multiplex PCR, lists solely in-frame clones and lacks some. In the table there are about 100,000 clones, less than 95% of which are singletons. CDR1 and CDR2 from the germline V gene are MDHEN and SYDVKM. This CDR3 comprises 14 residues. V was trimmed by 2 bases and J by 5 bases, leaving 9 bases between them. This specimen was peripheral blood, taken on day 0 of AZD1222 vaccination. The J gene is TRBJ1-4, the V gene TRBV28, with TRBD1 as a possible D gene (5 bases). The receptor's source is an adult in good health. Here the CDR3 reads CASSLPGGNEKLFF. Here the CDR3 DNA reads TGTGCCAGCAGTTTACCCGGGGGAAATGAAAAACTGTTTTTT.